This T cell receptor (beta chain) derives from a study of CD8+CD57+ T cells in acquired aplastic anemia. About the study: Quantities of DNA derived from sorted CD4+ and CD8+ cells averaged 3.2 ug. Study conclusions and caveats: Statistical testing detected no significant gap in CD8+ Simpson's diversity between patients and controls. Researchers report that twenty-nine CD8+ CDR3 sequences appeared in both patients and controls.

The template used for profiling TCR beta VDJ and CDR3 was genomic DNA. TCRdb redid the calling of the reads with MiXCR, one entry per CDR3 protein. Of around 500,000 distinct CDR3 sequences in the sample, under 40% are singletons; the top ten hold less than 1%. Trimming removed 5 bases at V and 7 bases at J, with 18 bases between. Germline CDR1 reads DFQATT; CDR2 reads SNEGSKA (reference sequence). The CDR3 is 15 residues long. All sequencing subjects had displayed CD8+CD57+ cell expansion on flow cytometry. The enrolled patients all had severe acquired aplastic anemia. This clonotype was seen more than once but under ten times. Its antigen is undetermined.

The source material was sorted CD4+, CD8+, or CD8+CD57+ T cells (not recorded which) from PBMCs. This chain uses TRBV20-1 with TRBJ1-6; D gene unclear. This sequence was found in a human donor with aplastic anemia. CDR3 in amino acids: CSADPLIGGNSPLHF. The CDR3 bases are TGCAGTGCTGACCCCCTGATTGGCGGAAATTCACCCCTCCACTTT.